The T cell receptor beta chain described here comes from a study of cytomegalovirus exposure and HLA in healthy donors. General study points: Prior analysis indicated that the majority of TCR beta V segments exhibited productivity approximately 90% or approximately 30% of the time.

Donors had nominal health at sampling but likely had unrecorded immune exposures. 60 Vbeta and 13 Jbeta primers were used in PCR. The method was immunoSEQ multiplex PCR; TCRdb's version includes in-frame clones alone and lacks a portion of them. Of around 270,000 clones listed, around 80% are singletons. Note on this clone: The antigen remains unidentified.

The receptor was derived from a girl aged 2-9 years in good health and CMV-seronegative. The material sequenced was PBMCs.

CDR3 nucleotides: TGCGCCAGCAGCCAGACTAGCGGGAGTTCGGATGTTGAGCAGTTCTTC. Its protein is CASSQTSGSSDVEQFF. V gene TRBV5-1 combines with J gene TRBJ2-1; 12 bases align to TRBD2. The V segment lost 4 bases and the J segment 9 bases; nucleotides outside the gene matches: 11. CDR1 SGHRS and CDR2 YFSETQ come from the germline V gene. The CDR3 has 16 residues. Complete variable domain (other parts from reference TRBV5-1 and TRBJ2-1): KAGVTQTPRYLIKTRGQQVTLSCSPISGHRSVSWYQQTPGQGLQFLFEYFSETQRNKGNFPGRFSGRQFSNSRSEMNVSTLELGDSALYLCASSQTSGSSDVEQFFGPGTRLTVL.